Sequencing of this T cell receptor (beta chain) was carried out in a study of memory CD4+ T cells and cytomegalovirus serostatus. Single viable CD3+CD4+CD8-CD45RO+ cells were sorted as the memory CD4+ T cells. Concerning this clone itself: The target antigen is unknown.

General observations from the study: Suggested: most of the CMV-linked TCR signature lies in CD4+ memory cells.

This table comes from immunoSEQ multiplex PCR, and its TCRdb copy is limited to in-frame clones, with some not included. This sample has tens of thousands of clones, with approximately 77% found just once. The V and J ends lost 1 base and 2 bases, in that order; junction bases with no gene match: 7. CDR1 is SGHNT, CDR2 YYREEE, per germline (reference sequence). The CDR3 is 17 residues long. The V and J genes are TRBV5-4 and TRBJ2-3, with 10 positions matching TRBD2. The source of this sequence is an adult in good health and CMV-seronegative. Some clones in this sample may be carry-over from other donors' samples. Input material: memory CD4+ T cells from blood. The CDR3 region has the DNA TGTGCCAGCAGCTTGTCCGGAGCGGGAGGGCCCACAGATACGCAGTATTTT. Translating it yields CASSLSGAGGPTDTQYF.